This is a list of T cell receptor beta chains from one sample in a study of cytomegalovirus exposure and HLA in healthy donors. The assay was immunoSEQ multiplex PCR, and TCRdb's table has in-frame clones only and misses some. Of 100,000 to 140,000 clones in the sample, 65% to 85% were seen once. The specimen sequenced was PBMCs. Receptors were obtained from a man between 25 and 39 years old in good health and CMV-seronegative. CDR3s include the opening cysteine and the closing phenylalanine or tryptophan. The D gene is left open where the match is weak. Part of the rows lack a size; the others show once, few, many or a class for expanded clones.

.	TRBV30	14	.	TRBJ2-7	CAWRGQGGSYEQYF	TGTGCCTGGAGAGGGCAGGGGGGCTCCTACGAGCAGTACTTC
TRBD2	TRBV9	13	.	TRBJ2-7	CASSDGRGYEQYF	TGTGCCAGCAGCGACGGGAGGGGCTACGAGCAGTACTTC
.	TRBV4-2	16	.	TRBJ1-5	CASSQVGDQGYQPQHF	TGTGCCAGCAGCCAAGTGGGGGACCAGGGGTATCAGCCCCAGCATTTT
TRBD1	TRBV5-1	14	.	TRBJ1-5	CASSRTGGHQPQHF	TGCGCCAGCAGTAGGACAGGGGGCCATCAGCCCCAGCATTTT
.	TRBV5-4	12	once	TRBJ2-3	CASSVDTDTQYF	TGTGCCAGCAGTGTAGACACAGATACGCAGTATTTT
TRBD2	TRBV19	14	.	TRBJ2-2	CASNSGGNTGELFF	TGTGCCAGTAACTCGGGAGGGAACACCGGGGAGCTGTTTTTT
.	TRBV7-2	13	.	TRBJ2-3	CASSLDRTDTQYF	TGTGCCAGCAGCTTAGACCGGACAGATACGCAGTATTTT
TRBD2	TRBV4-1	21	.	TRBJ2-1	CASSHHITGLAGLSSYNEQFF	TGCGCCAGCAGCCACCACATCACCGGACTAGCGGGCTTAAGCTCCTACAATGAGCAGTTCTTC
.	TRBV28	14	.	TRBJ1-5	CASSFQFSNQPQHF	TGTGCCAGCAGTTTCCAGTTTAGCAATCAGCCCCAGCATTTT
.	TRBV11-2	13	.	TRBJ2-3	CASSPMPPDTQYF	TGTGCCAGCAGCCCTATGCCCCCAGATACGCAGTATTTT
TRBD1	TRBV19	14	few	TRBJ2-3	CASSWDSSTDTQYF	TGTGCCAGTAGTTGGGACAGTAGCACAGATACGCAGTATTTT
.	TRBV18	12	.	TRBJ2-7	CASSRGSDEQYF	TGTGCCAGCTCAAGGGGGTCTGACGAGCAGTACTTC
TRBD2	TRBV5-6	15	once	TRBJ2-7	CASSLKREGPYEQYF	TGTGCCAGCAGCTTGAAGCGGGAGGGCCCCTACGAGCAGTACTTC
.	TRBV30	13	.	TRBJ1-4	CAWSTGHAEKLFF	TGTGCCTGGAGTACGGGACACGCGGAAAAACTGTTTTTT
.	TRBV7-8	17	.	TRBJ2-6	CASSFAPEESGANVLTF	TGTGCCAGCAGCTTCGCTCCGGAGGAGTCTGGGGCCAACGTCCTGACTTTC
.	TRBV7-9	12	.	TRBJ1-1	CASITRDTEAFF	TGTGCCAGCATTACCCGGGACACTGAAGCTTTCTTT
.	TRBV27	15	.	TRBJ2-1	CASSFFTSSYNEQFF	TGTGCCAGCAGTTTCTTTACTAGCAGCTACAATGAGCAGTTCTTC
TRBD1	TRBV7-9	15	.	TRBJ1-5	CASSPTGGHNQPQHF	TGTGCCAGCAGCCCCACAGGGGGACACAATCAGCCCCAGCATTTT
TRBD2	TRBV18	13	.	TRBJ2-7	CASSTTSVGEQYF	TGTGCCAGCTCAACGACTAGCGTGGGGGAGCAGTACTTC
TRBD2	TRBV30	17	.	TRBJ2-5	CAWSVLSSGGSQETQYF	TGTGCCTGGAGTGTTTTAAGCAGCGGGGGGTCCCAAGAGACCCAGTACTTC
TRBD1	TRBV30	15	once	TRBJ2-1	CAWSVQGGRIDEQFF	TGTGCCTGGAGTGTACAGGGGGGCAGGATAGATGAGCAGTTCTTC
.	TRBV6-5	15	.	TRBJ2-2	CASSLRRGNTGELFF	TGTGCCAGCAGTCTTAGGAGAGGGAACACCGGGGAGCTGTTTTTT
.	TRBV5-1	14	.	TRBJ1-5	CASSLGTSNQPQHF	TGCGCCAGCAGCTTGGGCACAAGCAATCAGCCCCAGCATTTT
TRBD2	TRBV11-2	18	.	TRBJ2-3	CASSSVYSSGRSTDTQYF	TGTGCCAGCAGCTCCGTATATTCTAGCGGGAGAAGCACAGATACGCAGTATTTT
.	TRBV2	13	.	TRBJ2-7	CASSVWGAYEQYF	TGTGCCAGCAGTGTTTGGGGGGCCTACGAGCAGTACTTC
.	TRBV29-1	12	.	TRBJ1-5	CSVTNGNQPQHF	TGCAGCGTGACAAACGGCAATCAGCCCCAGCATTTT
.	TRBV7-9	16	.	TRBJ1-6	CASSSGRGREGRALHF	TGTGCCAGCAGCTCAGGTCGTGGCCGGGAAGGTCGGGCCCTCCACTTT
.	TRBV7-3	14	once	TRBJ2-7	CASSLSGRGAEQYF	TGTGCCAGCAGCTTAAGTGGCAGGGGGGCCGAGCAGTACTTC
TRBD1	TRBV6-5	13	.	TRBJ2-7	CASSYDRGYEQYF	TGTGCCAGCAGTTACGACAGGGGGTACGAGCAGTACTTC
.	TRBV6-5	14	few	TRBJ1-4	CASSYSRGQSKLFF	TGTGCCAGCAGTTACTCGAGAGGGCAGTCAAAACTGTTTTTT
.	TRBV7-3	14	.	TRBJ2-5	CASSVDSSQETQYF	TGTGCCAGCAGCGTGGACAGTTCGCAAGAGACCCAGTACTTC
TRBD2	TRBV6-1	16	.	TRBJ2-7	CASSERGGLEGNEQYF	TGTGCCAGCAGTGAAAGGGGGGGACTAGAAGGGAACGAGCAGTACTTC
TRBD2	TRBV29-1	16	once	TRBJ2-1	CNPHRASGSHYNEQFF	TGCAACCCTCACCGGGCTAGCGGGAGCCACTACAATGAGCAGTTCTTC
TRBD2	TRBV7-9	17	.	TRBJ2-1	CASSFGASGGLYNEQFF	TGTGCCAGCAGCTTCGGGGCTAGCGGGGGGCTGTACAATGAGCAGTTCTTC
.	TRBV6-1	12	.	TRBJ1-5	CASRGGNQPQHF	TGTGCCAGCAGGGGCGGCAATCAGCCCCAGCATTTT